These 29 T cell receptor beta chains originate from one sample sequenced in a study of cytomegalovirus exposure and HLA in healthy donors. PCR used 60 Vbeta primers and 13 Jbeta primers. The repertoire was sequenced with immunoSEQ multiplex PCR; TCRdb's copy has only in-frame clones and lacks some. The sample holds some 120,000 clones, 74% seen once. Sequencing was performed on PBMCs. The receptors were sampled from a human donor in good health.

The chain employs TRBV28 and TRBJ1-5; 9 nucleotides match TRBD1. This CDR3 spans 17 amino acids. The V gene's germline CDR1 is MDHEN and CDR2 SYDVKM. V lost 4 bases and J lost 8; bases outside the gene matches: 15. This chain's CDR3 is CASSSPRTGARLEPQHF. CDR3 coding DNA: TGTGCCAGCAGTTCCCCCAGGACAGGGGCACGGCTAGAGCCCCAGCATTTT.

This chain links TRBV7-2 with TRBJ1-2; 7 bases map to TRBD1. The germline gives CDR1 SGHTA, CDR2 FQGNSA. The V gene end was trimmed by 4 bases and the J gene end by 1 base; junction bases not matched to a gene: 6. The CDR3 contains 15 residues. CDR3 region: CASSSRQGLNYGYTF. CDR3 in DNA: TGTGCCAGCAGCTCCAGACAGGGCCTTAACTATGGCTACACCTTC.

V is TRBV9 and J is TRBJ2-7; no definite D call. Trimming stripped 0 bases from V and 0 bases from J, with 10 bases between. The CDR3 totals 15 residues. The germline CDR1 and CDR2 sequences are SGDLS and YYNGEE. The CDR3 is CASSVGERSSYEQYF. The CDR3 bases are TGTGCCAGCAGCGTAGGCGAGAGGAGCTCCTACGAGCAGTACTTC.

This chain connects TRBV7-9 to TRBJ1-5, with 10 bases that match TRBD1. From germline, CDR1 is SEHNR and CDR2 FQNEAQ (reference sequence). The CDR3 extends over 17 amino acids. Losses at the gene ends were 1 base for V and 0 bases for J; bases not matched to a gene: 3. CDR3 in DNA: TGTGCCAGCAGCTTAGGACAGGGGGCTATTAGCAATCAGCCCCAGCATTTT. This sequence encodes CASSLGQGAISNQPQHF.

This chain joins TRBV7-8 and TRBJ1-1, with 7 bases lining up with TRBD1. Germline assignment: CDR1 SGHVS and CDR2 FQNEAQ. The CDR3 runs 14 residues. Trimming cost V 5 bases and J 0 bases; bases outside gene matches: 3. Here the CDR3 DNA reads TGTGCCAGCAGCCCAGGGGGTTTGAACACTGAAGCTTTCTTT. Its translation is CASSPGGLNTEAFF.

V usage is TRBV7-8 and J usage is TRBJ2-5, with unresolved D. CDR3 length equals 12 residues. From germline, CDR1 is SGHVS and CDR2 FQNEAQ. The V gene lost 5 bases and the J gene lost 5 bases, with 9 bases spanning the gap. The CDR3 nucleotides read TGTGCCAGCAGCCCGCAGAGGGAGACCCAGTACTTC. It encodes CASSPQRETQYF.

Of note for this clone: Its ends do not fully match the called genes, so a read error is possible. CDR3 in DNA: TGTGCTAGCAGCCCAGCACGCGGGGTGATAGAGACCCAGTACTTC. It translates to CASSPARGVIETQYF. The V gene is TRBV7-7, the J gene TRBJ2-5, with D perhaps TRBD2 (6 bases). This CDR3 spans 15 amino acids. The germline CDR1 and CDR2 sequences are SSHAT and FNYEAQ (reference sequence).

A note on this clone: An end of the junction does not agree with germline; a read error may underlie this. Other DNA variants within this sample encode the same CDR3. The chain links TRBV7-7 to TRBJ2-5; tentatively, D is TRBD2 (5 bases). The CDR3 sequence is 13 residues long. The germline V gene encodes CDR1 SSHAT and CDR2 FNYEAQ (reference sequence). The DNA for the CDR3 is TGTGCCAGTAGCTTTGCGAGGGAAGAGACCCAGTACTTC. It is translated as CASSFAREETQYF.

V usage is TRBV15 and J usage is TRBJ2-1; D might be TRBD1 (7 bases). V was pared by 8 bases and J by 0 bases, with 17 bases between. In germline, CDR1 is LNHNV, CDR2 YYDKDF (reference sequence). This CDR3 has 16 residues. CDR3 residues: CATGGSRGDSYNEQFF. The CDR3 nucleotides read TGTGCCACCGGGGGAAGCAGGGGGGACTCCTACAATGAGCAGTTCTTC. Combining the CDR3 with reference TRBV15 and TRBJ2-1 gives the whole variable domain DAMVIQNPRYQVTQFGKPVTLSCSQTLNHNVMYWYQQKSSQAPKLLFHYYDKDFNNEADTPDNFQSRRPNTSFCFLDIRSPGLGDTAMYLCATGGSRGDSYNEQFFGPGTRLTVL.

CDR3 region: CASSLWLRGVGELFF. The DNA of the CDR3 is TGTGCCAGCAGCTTATGGCTGCGGGGGGTCGGGGAGCTGTTTTTT. The rearrangement uses TRBV5-5 and TRBJ2-2; 8 bases fit TRBD2. Germline V gives CDR1 SGHKS, CDR2 YYEKEE (reference sequence). The CDR3 is made up of 15 amino acids. The ends lost 2 bases at V and 7 bases at J; junction bases unmatched: 7.

This sequence joins TRBV5-1 and TRBJ2-1; no reliable D call. CDR1 and CDR2 (germline): SGHRS, YFSETQ. The CDR3 has 13 residues. V lost 0 bases, J lost 7 bases, and 8 bases lay in between. CDR3 residues: CASSLGPRNEQFF. The DNA for the CDR3 is TGCGCCAGCAGCTTGGGCCCGCGGAATGAGCAGTTCTTC.

CDR3 protein: CASSFNGQQRYF. The CDR3 region has the DNA TGTGCCAGCAGCTTCAACGGACAGCAAAGGTACTTC. V and J are TRBV7-2 and TRBJ2-7; a weak D match, TRBD1 (6 bases). The CDR3 sequence is 12 residues long. V dropped 3 bases and J dropped 12 bases, with 15 bases sitting between them. From germline, CDR1 is SGHTA and CDR2 FQGNSA.

The CDR3 DNA is TGTGCCAGCAGCTTGCTAGGCTCTGGGGCCAACGTCCTGACTTTC. It yields the protein CASSLLGSGANVLTF. The chain is built from TRBV5-5 and TRBJ2-6; D is unclear. The CDR3 contains 15 residues. Trimming pared 1 base from V and 0 bases from J, leaving 5 bases between. Germline CDR1 reads SGHKS; CDR2 reads YYEKEE (reference sequence).

J is TRBJ1-5 and V is TRBV7-2, with D possibly TRBD1 on 5 matching bases. V was shortened by 4 bases and J by 0 bases, with 16 bases between the two germline ends. The CDR3 spans 17 residues. The germline V gene has CDR1 SGHTA and CDR2 FQGNSA. The CDR3 reads CASSSIRGVSSNQPQHF. As DNA, the CDR3 is TGTGCCAGCAGCTCCATTCGGGGGGTTTCTAGCAATCAGCCCCAGCATTTT.

This clone was counted between two and nine times. The chain uses TRBV5-6 and TRBJ2-3, with 8 nucleotides matching TRBD2. The V and J ends lost 3 bases and 1 base, in that order; junction bases with no gene match: 7. The length of the CDR3 is 16 residues. The germline V gene has CDR1 SGHDT and CDR2 YYEEEE. CDR3: CASSSPETSGTDTQYF. CDR3 bases: TGTGCCAGCAGCTCCCCTGAGACTAGCGGCACAGATACGCAGTATTTT.

The genes are TRBV5-6 and TRBJ1-1; TRBD1 matches 7 bases. Germline trimming cut 2 bases from V and 1 base from J; bases unmatched to any gene: 11. This CDR3 has 17 residues. Per germline, CDR1 SGHDT and CDR2 YYEEEE. The CDR3 region has the DNA TGTGCCAGCAGCTTATGGCTCAGACAGGGCAGGAACACTGAAGCTTTCTTT. Translating it yields CASSLWLRQGRNTEAFF.

The V and J genes are TRBV21-1 and TRBJ2-7; the table's D call TRBD2 went unverified against the DNA. TRBV21-1 is a recognized pseudogene. The CDR3 covers 15 residues. CDR3 nucleotide sequence: TGTGCCAGCAGCCGGAGCCCGGGGGGCCCCTACGAGCAGTACTTC. Translating gives CASSRSPGGPYEQYF.

Only a few counts were recorded for this clone. The rearrangement joins TRBV7-2 to TRBJ2-7, with 7 bases identical to TRBD2. V was pared by 1 base and J by 0 bases, with 9 bases of the junction left unmatched. There are 17 residues in the CDR3. CDR1 SGHTA and CDR2 FQGNSA come from the germline V gene. CDR3 residues: CASSLGGAGLSSYEQYF. The CDR3 bases are TGTGCCAGCAGCTTAGGGGGAGCGGGGTTAAGCTCCTACGAGCAGTACTTC.

Only a few counts were recorded for this clone. The V gene is TRBV7-9, the J gene TRBJ2-5; a weak D match, TRBD2 (5 bases). The germline CDR1 and CDR2 sequences are SEHNR and FQNEAQ (reference sequence). The CDR3 runs to 14 residues. V was trimmed by 5 bases and J by 4 bases, leaving 14 bases between them. This chain's CDR3 is CASSPAGSRETQYF. CDR3 coding DNA: TGTGCCAGCAGCCCTGCGGGTTCTCGAGAGACCCAGTACTTC.

The chain has TRBV5-1 and TRBJ2-6; no reliable D call. Per germline, CDR1 SGHRS and CDR2 YFSETQ. V was clipped by 1 base and J by 0 bases, with 11 bases between them. The CDR3 spans 17 residues. CDR3 residues: CASSLTNSSSGANVLTF. DNA of the CDR3: TGCGCCAGCAGCTTGACCAATAGCAGCTCTGGGGCCAACGTCCTGACTTTC.

The rearrangement uses TRBV7-7 and TRBJ2-7; weak D call: TRBD1 (6 bases). Germline V gives CDR1 SSHAT, CDR2 FNYEAQ (reference sequence). The CDR3 covers 12 residues. V was pared by 5 bases and J by 6 bases, with 11 bases between. Here the CDR3 reads CASSAGAGEQYF. The CDR3 DNA sequence: TGTGCCAGCAGCGCAGGGGCAGGCGAGCAGTACTTC.

V is TRBV19 and J is TRBJ2-5, with D possibly matching TRBD1 (6 bases). V lost 6 bases and J 4 bases, leaving 21 bases between the germline ends. The CDR3 has 16 residues. Germline V gene sequence: CDR1 LNHDA, CDR2 SQIVND (reference sequence). As DNA, the CDR3 is TGTGCCAGTAGCGACAGGTCCCCGGGTAATGGAGAGACCCAGTACTTC. The encoded protein is CASSDRSPGNGETQYF.

The V call is TRBV18, the J call TRBJ2-2, with 7 bases matching TRBD2. Trimming removed 1 base from V and 0 bases from J; junction bases left unmatched: 8. CDR1 is KGHSH and CDR2 is LQKENI in the germline V gene. This CDR3 spans 18 amino acids. CDR3 nucleotide sequence: TGTGCCAGCTCACCACTCGTAGCAGCGGGAACGAACACCGGGGAGCTGTTTTTT. This translates into CASSPLVAAGTNTGELFF.

CDR3 sequence reads: CASSIALGTSYEQYF. Written as DNA, the CDR3 is TGTGCCAGTAGTATTGCGTTGGGGACATCCTACGAGCAGTACTTC. The V and J genes are TRBV19 and TRBJ2-7; D may be TRBD1 (6 bases). This CDR3 comprises 15 residues. The V and J ends lost 3 bases and 1 base respectively, with 13 bases between them. Per germline, CDR1 LNHDA and CDR2 SQIVND (reference sequence).

The CDR3 spells CASSFQGRDTEAFF. CDR3 DNA: TGTGCCAGCAGCTTCCAGGGGAGGGACACTGAAGCTTTCTTT. The rearrangement links TRBV7-9 to TRBJ1-1, with D possibly TRBD1 on 6 matching bases. V was clipped by 3 bases and J by 3 bases, with 11 bases between them. This CDR3 is built from 14 residues. The germline gives CDR1 SEHNR, CDR2 FQNEAQ (reference sequence).

V and J are TRBV7-9 and TRBJ1-1, with D maybe TRBD1 (5 bases). The CDR3 consists of 15 residues. The germline CDR1 and CDR2 sequences are SEHNR and FQNEAQ (reference sequence). The ends were cut back, 10 bases at V and 0 bases at J, with 18 bases in the middle. CDR3 bases: TGTGCCACGGTGAAAAAGGGGATTATGAACACTGAAGCTTTCTTT. Translated, it gives CATVKKGIMNTEAFF.

CDR3: CASSSRQGGEQYF. Here the CDR3 DNA reads TGTGCCAGCAGTTCTCGACAGGGAGGCGAGCAGTACTTC. This chain joins TRBV7-2 and TRBJ2-7; tentative D call: TRBD1 (7 bases). Germline CDR1 SGHTA, CDR2 FQGNSA. The CDR3 extends over 13 amino acids. V was trimmed by 6 bases and J by 6 bases, leaving 15 bases between them.

In its sample, this clone was seen a few times. The genes are TRBV27 and TRBJ1-4; D might be TRBD1 (5 bases). The germline V gene encodes CDR1 MNHEY and CDR2 SMNVEV (reference sequence). The V end was cut by 5 bases, the J end by 15 bases, with 16 bases between. The CDR3 runs 12 residues. The CDR3 DNA reads as TGTGCCAGCAGTGATCCCCAGGGAGGGGTGTTTTTT. Translated, it gives CASSDPQGGVFF. Full variable domain (outside the CDR3, taken from reference TRBV27 and TRBJ1-4): EAQVTQNPRYLITVTGKKLTVTCSQNMNHEYMSWYRQDPGLGLRQIYYSMNVEVTDKGDVPEGYKVSRKEKRNFPLILESPSPNQTSLYFCASSDPQGGVFFGSGTQLSVL.

This chain links TRBV28 with TRBJ1-5; 9 bases fit TRBD1. Trimming took 3 bases from V and 0 from J; bases not matched to a gene: 27. Germline V gene lookup returns CDR1 MDHEN and CDR2 SYDVKM. The CDR3 extends over 24 amino acids. DNA of the CDR3: TGTGCCAGCAGTTTTAGCATCCTCAGAAACAGGGGGCAGGGGGGTCTCTATAGCAATCAGCCCCAGCATTTT. Its protein is CASSFSILRNRGQGGLYSNQPQHF. Complete variable domain (other parts from reference TRBV28 and TRBJ1-5): DVKVTQSSRYLVKRTGEKVFLECVQDMDHENMFWYRQDPGLGLRLIYFSYDVKMKEKGDIPEGYSVSREKKERFSLILESASTNQTSMYLCASSFSILRNRGQGGLYSNQPQHFGDGTRLSIL.